The rows below give T cell receptor beta chains drawn from one sample of a study of cytomegalovirus exposure and HLA in healthy donors. TCRdb's copy holds only in-frame clones and misses some; the assay was immunoSEQ multiplex PCR. Of over 140,000 clones detected, 65% to 85% appear once; the ten largest clones hold over 2%. The source material was PBMCs. These receptors were obtained from a man aged 50-59 years in good health and CMV-seronegative. Both conserved end residues are part of each CDR3.

J | V | CDR3
TRBJ2-6 | TRBV5-1 | CASSPGQSSGANVLTF
TRBJ2-3 | TRBV5-1 | CASSPFGTSQPTDTQYF
TRBJ1-1 | TRBV5-1 | CASSLMSLGGTEAFF
TRBJ2-7 | TRBV5-4 | CASSLWGGVGNEQYF
TRBJ2-1 | TRBV28 | CASSARDTEQFF
TRBJ2-3 | TRBV30 | CACGTGGGTDTQYF
TRBJ2-3 | TRBV5-1 | CASSWQTSASGTDTQYF
TRBJ1-2 | TRBV6-1 | CASSERDGMRGYTF
TRBJ1-1 | TRBV5-1 | CASSGTGYSGTEAFF
TRBJ1-6 | TRBV28 | CASSLFYLLQGKNSPLHF
TRBJ2-3 | TRBV5-1 | CASSLGVRGRTDTQYF
TRBJ2-1 | TRBV6-9 | CATYTGEEQFF
TRBJ2-1 | TRBV28 | CASRRTSGGNEQFF
TRBJ2-4 | TRBV5-1 | CASSLGTSASVIQYF
TRBJ2-2 | TRBV28 | CASSSITGGDTGELFF
TRBJ2-7 | TRBV10-1 | CASSDTSYEQYF
TRBJ1-3 | TRBV7-2 | CASRLGQGSGNTIYF
TRBJ1-1 | TRBV10-3 | CAISPGTANTEAFF
TRBJ1-5 | TRBV2 | CASRGRVGTGERTHNQPQHF
TRBJ2-1 | TRBV4-2 | CASSQAGASGSTNEQFF
TRBJ2-6 | TRBV6-1 | CASSEGAGLATGANVLTF
TRBJ1-3 | TRBV11-2 | CASSFDRGGNTIYF
TRBJ2-7 | TRBV29-1 | CSVARGTGNYEQYF
TRBJ1-1 | TRBV5-5 | CASSLGLQGARVNTEAFF
TRBJ2-7 | TRBV6-6 | CASSYSGTAYEQYF
TRBJ2-7 | TRBV7-7 | CASSLHDGAAYEQYF
TRBJ2-2 | TRBV7-6 | CASSHAGGTRTGELFF
TRBJ2-1 | TRBV10-2 | CASSERLAGVEQFF
TRBJ2-7 | TRBV2 | CASSGQGADEQYF
TRBJ1-1 | TRBV20-1 | CSARDPPEAFF
TRBJ2-3 | TRBV19 | CASRATDTQYF
TRBJ2-5 | TRBV18 | CASHGGIQETQYF
TRBJ2-3 | TRBV19 | CASKSGRAGTDTQYF
TRBJ2-2 | TRBV5-4 | CASSLGGSGRATTGELFF
TRBJ2-3 | TRBV14 | CASSPDRGLAGYTDTQYF
TRBJ2-1 | TRBV25-1 | CASSRRGLAGEEEQFF
TRBJ1-4 | TRBV9 | CASSSPTDYEKLFF
TRBJ1-1 | TRBV2 | CASSDPGVATEAFF
TRBJ2-7 | TRBV18 | CASSPGTGFYEQYF
TRBJ2-1 | TRBV10-1 | CASSESQDNEQFF
TRBJ2-1 | TRBV15 | CATSSSTGLVFSYNEQFF
TRBJ1-4 | TRBV7-9 | CASSLWAGEKLFF
TRBJ2-7 | TRBV5-1 | CASSVSGMVNEQYF
TRBJ2-7 | TRBV9 | CASSPSLAGYSYEQYF
TRBJ2-7 | TRBV11-3 | CASSHDRGRPYEQYF
TRBJ1-1 | TRBV6-1 | CASSATGKVTEAFF
TRBJ1-3 | TRBV7-6 | CASSLVADSGNTIYF
TRBJ2-7 | TRBV7-9 | CASSLGEGLAGYEQYF
TRBJ2-7 | TRBV12-5 | CASGPWTSVSYEQYF
TRBJ1-5 | TRBV19 | CASSTPTGSTQPQHF
TRBJ2-2 | TRBV5-1 | CASSLKQTNTGELFF
TRBJ2-7 | TRBV6-6 | CASSLSGISSYEQYF
TRBJ2-1 | TRBV5-1 | CASRLEDLEQFF